Shown below are 18 T cell receptor beta chains from a single sample sequenced in a study of blood T cell repertoires in COVID-19. Clones were sequenced by immunoSEQ multiplex PCR, and TCRdb holds only the in-frame ones, with some missing. The table records 85,000 to 100,000 clones, about 90% of them present only once. Sequences were obtained from peripheral blood. These receptors were collected from a man aged 45 to 65 with COVID-19, enrolled during active disease.

This chain connects TRBV20-1 to TRBJ2-1, with TRBD1 identical over 7 bases. J lost 0 bases, V lost 3 bases, and 8 bases had no gene match. The CDR3 sequence is 16 residues long. The germline V gene encodes CDR1 DFQATT and CDR2 SNEGSKA (reference sequence). The CDR3 region has the DNA TGCAGTGCTAGTAGTCCGGACAGGATCTCCTACAATGAGCAGTTCTTC. This codes for CSASSPDRISYNEQFF.

The gene calls are TRBV3-1 (or the pseudogene TRBV3-2) and TRBJ2-7; 11 bases line up with TRBD1. This CDR3 is 16 amino acids long. Looked up from germline, CDR1 is LGHDT and CDR2 is YNNKEL (reference sequence). Trimming took 3 bases from V and 3 from J; bases not matched to a gene: 7. The CDR3 loop is CASSHSSGTGGYEQYF. In nucleotides, the CDR3 is TGTGCCAGCAGCCACTCTTCCGGGACAGGGGGCTACGAGCAGTACTTC.

The rearrangement joins TRBV7-2 to TRBJ2-1, with D unresolved. This CDR3 region has 14 residues. Germline V gene lookup returns CDR1 SGHTA and CDR2 FQGNSA. Trimming stripped 5 bases from V and 3 bases from J, with 11 bases between. Here the CDR3 reads CASSKVGSYNEQFF. The CDR3 coding sequence is TGTGCCAGCAGCAAAGTTGGCAGCTACAATGAGCAGTTCTTC.

The chain carries TRBV28 and TRBJ1-4, with 8 bases identical to TRBD1. CDR1 is MDHEN and CDR2 is SYDVKM in the germline V gene. Trimming took 4 bases from V and 14 from J; bases not matched to a gene: 3. This CDR3 spans 11 amino acids. The CDR3 sequence is CASSSTGGLFF. DNA for the CDR3: TGTGCCAGCAGTTCAACAGGGGGGCTGTTTTTT.

The gene calls are TRBV2 and TRBJ1-2; D is uncertain. In germline, CDR1 is SNHLY, CDR2 FYNNEI. Between the trimmed V and J ends, which lost 3 bases and 8 bases, there was a span of 10 bases. This CDR3 has 12 amino acids. CDR3 sequence: CASSEGGNGYTF. The CDR3 nucleotides are TGTGCCAGCAGTGAGGGAGGGAACGGCTACACCTTC. Using reference TRBV2 and TRBJ1-2 for the parts outside the CDR3, the full variable domain is EPEVTQTPSHQVTQMGQEVILRCVPISNHLYFYWYRQILGQKVEFLVSFYNNEISEKSEIFDDQFSVERPDGSNFTLKIRSTKLEDSAMYFCASSEGGNGYTFGSGTRLTVV.

The chain joins TRBV7-2 to TRBJ2-1, with D perhaps TRBD1 (6 bases). V was shortened by 3 bases and J by 7 bases, with 7 bases between the two germline ends. Germline assignment: CDR1 SGHTA and CDR2 FQGNSA. The CDR3 spans 12 residues. The chain's CDR3 is CASSFGQNEQFF. The CDR3 nucleotides read TGTGCCAGCAGCTTTGGACAGAATGAGCAGTTCTTC.

This chain joins TRBV10-3 and TRBJ1-2; the match to TRBD1 covers 9 bases. The length of the CDR3 is 13 residues. Germline V CDR1 and CDR2: ENHRY, SYGVKD. After removal of 4 bases from V and 6 bases from J, the junction contained 3 bases not matched to a gene. The CDR3: CAISGDRDNGYTF. The DNA for the CDR3 is TGTGCCATCAGTGGGGACAGGGATAATGGCTACACCTTC.

CDR3 region: CASSGPQGTSSGNTIYF. DNA of the CDR3: TGTGCCAGCAGTGGACCACAGGGTACGAGCTCTGGAAACACCATATATTTT. The chain couples TRBV2 to TRBJ1-3; TRBD1 might be the D (6 bases). Germline CDR1 SNHLY, CDR2 FYNNEI. Between the trimmed V and J ends, which lost 4 bases and 0 bases, there was a span of 16 bases. CDR3 size: 17 residues.

The V and J genes are TRBV4-1 and TRBJ1-2, with D unresolved. V shed 1 base and J shed 4 bases, with 16 bases lying between them. In germline, CDR1 is MGHRA, CDR2 YSYEKL. The CDR3 runs to 16 residues. In DNA, the CDR3 is TGCGCCAGCAGCCAAGTCTCTCGTGGAGTTCGCTATGGCTACACCTTC. This translates into CASSQVSRGVRYGYTF.

The J gene is TRBJ2-1, the V gene TRBV29-1, with 8 bases that match TRBD1. V lost 7 bases, J lost 4 bases, and 3 bases stayed unmatched. The germline CDR1 and CDR2 sequences are SQVTM and ANQGSEA. This CDR3 region has 12 residues. The CDR3 sequence: CSAGTGYNEQFF. In DNA, the CDR3 is TGCAGCGCAGGGACAGGTTACAATGAGCAGTTCTTC.

Here the CDR3 reads CASTSQGPNEKLFF. The CDR3, as DNA: TGTGCCAGCACCTCACAGGGGCCGAATGAAAAACTGTTTTTT. This chain uses TRBV5-4 with TRBJ1-4; 7 nucleotides align to TRBD1. After removal of 6 bases from V and 5 bases from J, the junction contained 7 bases not matched to a gene. The V gene's germline CDR1 is SGHNT and CDR2 YYREEE (reference sequence). The CDR3 runs 14 residues.

The CDR3 loop is CASSIDRGFSYEQYF. The CDR3 region has the DNA TGTGCCAGTAGTATAGATCGGGGGTTCTCCTACGAGCAGTACTTC. The chain recombines TRBV19 with TRBJ2-7; D might be TRBD2 (6 bases). The V end was cut by 0 bases, the J end by 0 bases, with 9 bases between. This CDR3 spans 15 amino acids. Germline-derived CDR1 and CDR2 are LNHDA and SQIVND (reference sequence).

This clone was recorded only once. The genes are TRBV11-2 and TRBJ2-1, with TRBD2 matching over 7 bases. The CDR3 runs to 17 residues. Germline assignment: CDR1 SGHAT and CDR2 FQNNGV. V trimming: 3 bases; J trimming: 0 bases; junction bases outside the gene matches: 8. The CDR3 DNA sequence: TGTGCCAGCAGCTTGGGTGTGCGGGGGAGCTCCTACAATGAGCAGTTCTTC. This sequence encodes CASSLGVRGSSYNEQFF.

The rearrangement joins TRBV6-1 to TRBJ1-2; 7 bases map to TRBD1. With V trimmed by 6 bases and J by 10 bases, 5 bases remained unmatched. The CDR3 sequence is 11 residues long. Per germline, CDR1 MNHNS and CDR2 SASEGT. The CDR3 sequence is CASSHRGNYTF. The DNA for the CDR3 is TGTGCCAGCAGCCACAGGGGAAACTACACCTTC.

This clone has a single count. This chain connects TRBV9 to TRBJ1-6; D ambiguous. V lost 0 bases to trimming and J lost 0 bases, with 10 bases between them. CDR1 and CDR2 (germline): SGDLS, YYNGEE. The CDR3 has 17 amino acids. The CDR3: CASSVEAESSYNSPLHF. The CDR3 DNA is TGTGCCAGCAGCGTAGAAGCGGAGTCCTCCTATAATTCACCCCTCCACTTT.

J is TRBJ2-7 and V is TRBV9, with TRBD1 matching over 8 bases. The CDR3 is made up of 14 amino acids. Germline trimming cut 2 bases from V and 5 bases from J; bases unmatched to any gene: 6. Germline-derived CDR1 and CDR2 are SGDLS and YYNGEE. CDR3 amino acids: CASSVSGGRNEQYF. The CDR3 nucleotides are TGTGCCAGCAGCGTTTCAGGGGGCAGGAACGAGCAGTACTTC.

V and J are TRBV5-1 and TRBJ2-3; 7 bases agree with TRBD2. Germline CDR1 is SGHRS and CDR2 is YFSETQ. CDR3 size: 14 residues. Losses at the gene ends were 1 base for V and 1 base for J; bases not matched to a gene: 0. The CDR3 bases are TGCGCCAGCAGCTTGACTAGCGGCACAGATACGCAGTATTTT. Translation: CASSLTSGTDTQYF.

This clone was found a few times. The gene calls are TRBV5-8 and TRBJ1-2; 9 positions agree with TRBD1. Trimming took 1 base from V and 7 from J; bases not matched to a gene: 5. The CDR3 extends over 14 amino acids. Germline V lookup: CDR1 SGHTS, CDR2 YDEGEE. In nucleotides, the CDR3 is TGTGCCAGCAGCTTGATGGACAGGGGAGGTGGCTACACCTTC. Protein product: CASSLMDRGGGYTF.